This T cell receptor beta chain was sequenced for a study of Ad26.COV2.S vaccination and SARS-CoV-2 variants. The study, taken as a whole, reports: Placebo recipients trailed vaccine recipients in spike-specific TCR breadth. Substantial post-vaccination breadth of spike-specific CD8+ and CD4+ T cell responses was reported.

Treatment given: 15 to 20 received Ad26.COV2.S at low or high dose, single or two shots; several received placebo; per-sample allocation not given. Samples analyzed were those drawn on day 63 after the first vaccine or placebo injection. The vaccine delivered Wuhan-strain SARS-CoV-2 spike through an Ad26 vector. Notes on this clone: Its antigen is still unknown.

The CDR3 has 16 residues. V lost 5 bases, J lost 2 bases, and 16 bases lay in between. In germline, CDR1 is SEHNR, CDR2 FQNEAQ (reference sequence). Some clones are missing from TCRdb's copy, which holds only in-frame ones; the method was immunoSEQ multiplex PCR. The sample lists 300,000 to 400,000 clones; 88% were seen once. This TCR derives from a person aged 18-60 years who received the Ad26.COV2.S COVID-19 vaccine or a placebo. Sequenced here: peripheral blood, sampled in a trial of Ad26.COV2.S vaccine versus placebo. The chain is built from TRBV7-9 and TRBJ1-5; D is ambiguous. The CDR3: CASSQTLEGGNQPQHF. CDR3 in DNA: TGTGCCAGCAGCCAAACATTGGAAGGCGGCAATCAGCCCCAGCATTTT.